A selection of T cell receptor beta chains follows, all from one sample in a study of regulatory T cells in long-lasting Graves disease. MiXCR, applied by TCRdb to the multiplex PCR reads, yields one record per CDR3 protein. This table has 400,000 to 500,000 distinct CDR3 sequences, 14% to 15% appearing once. The same data also contributed to another study, on T cells in Graves' hyperthyroidism and ophthalmopathy.

Source: peripheral blood mononuclear cells (PBMCs), taken at new diagnosis, from a patient treated with antithyroid drugs. Source of these receptors: a woman between 25 and 40 years old with Graves disease. Both conserved end residues are part of each CDR3. D genes are given only for firm matches. Size values are once, few and many counts, or a class for expanded clones, and some rows have none.

D	V	size	J	CDR3	DNA
TRBD2	TRBV20-1	.	TRBJ2-7	CSARDRASGRALSEQYF	TGCAGTGCTAGAGATAGGGCTAGCGGGAGGGCCCTATCGGAGCAGTACTTC
.	TRBV27	many	TRBJ2-7	CASSLSVDRLSYEQYF	TGTGCCAGCAGTTTAAGTGTAGACAGGTTATCTTACGAGCAGTACTTC
.	TRBV19	.	TRBJ2-3	CASSIWGSTDTQYF	TGTGCCAGTAGTATATGGGGGTCCACAGATACGCAGTATTTT
TRBD2	TRBV9	once	TRBJ2-1	CASSVRTSGNFNKQFF	TGTGCCAGCAGCGTAAGGACTAGCGGGAACTTCAATAAGCAGTTCTTC
TRBD1	TRBV19	few	TRBJ2-7	CASSPGTDYSYEQYF	TGTGCCAGTAGTCCCGGGACAGATTATTCCTACGAGCAGTACTTC
TRBD2	TRBV7-2	many	TRBJ2-1	CASRALAAEQFF	TGTGCCAGCAGAGCACTAGCGGCCGAGCAGTTCTTC
TRBD2	TRBV6-1	once	TRBJ2-2	CASVAGGYTGELFF	TGTGCCAGCGTTGCGGGAGGGTACACCGGGGAGCTGTTTTTT
TRBD2	TRBV5-1	.	TRBJ2-3	CASSSSSGSRTDTQYF	TGCGCCAGCAGCTCCTCTAGCGGGAGTAGAACAGATACGCAGTATTTT
TRBD2	TRBV3-1	few	TRBJ2-7	CASSRGLGNSYEQYF	TGTGCCAGCAGCCGGGGACTAGGGAACTCCTACGAGCAGTACTTC
.	TRBV12-3/TRBV12-4	many	TRBJ2-7	CASSPSDRSYEQYF	TGTGCCAGCAGTCCAAGCGACAGGTCCTACGAGCAGTACTTC
.	TRBV7-2	.	TRBJ1-5	CASSLAVVQPYQPQHF	TGTGCCAGCAGCTTAGCTGTGGTGCAGCCTTATCAGCCCCAGCATTTT
TRBD2	TRBV12-3/TRBV12-4	many	TRBJ2-1	CASSYGLAANEQFF	TGTGCCAGCAGTTATGGACTAGCGGCCAATGAGCAGTTCTTC
.	TRBV19	few	TRBJ1-2	CASTLGGLDGYTF	TGTGCCAGTACCCTCGGGGGGCTGGATGGCTACACCTTC